This paragraph covers one T cell receptor (beta chain) sequence. Its antigen is unidentified. The sample originates from a study of OX40 agonist ivuxolimab in advanced cancers. Study overall: Patient treatment consisted of intravenous ivuxolimab administration every 2 weeks at 0.01 to 10 mg/kg. In three patients, partial responses were observed, one with hepatocellular carcinoma and two with cutaneous melanoma. Study observations and caveats: Clonal expansion was seen in CD4+ and CD8+ blood T cells by week 6 at 0.1 to 3.0 mg/kg.

Trimming removed 4 bases from V and 0 bases from J, with 9 bases in between. Germline CDR1 MGHRA, CDR2 YSYEKL. This CDR3 spans 14 amino acids. Data came from immunoSEQ multiplex PCR; TCRdb stores just in-frame clones and leaves some out. The sample contains about 80,000 clones, about 90% of which appear only once. Autoimmune disease history or systemic immunosuppression disqualified patients. This material consisted of CD4+ or CD8+ T cells sorted from blood, taken in a trial of the OX40 agonist ivuxolimab. This rearrangement joins TRBV4-1 to TRBJ1-2, with a tentative D call TRBD1 (5 bases). The clonotype was recovered from an adult with an advanced solid tumor such as melanoma, head and neck, liver or kidney cancer. Here the CDR3 DNA reads TGCGCCAGCAGCCCAGGGACGGCTAACTATGGCTACACCTTC. The encoded protein is CASSPGTANYGYTF.